This entry lists 10 T cell receptor beta chains sequenced from one sample in a study of vaccination and CD4 T cells after COVID-19. The antigens for these receptors are not known. Sample treatment: roughly nine-day PBMC culture with coronavirus spike peptide pools or control peptides (ViraFEST assay). At the Johns Hopkins FTIC core, DNA taken from cultured CD4+ T cells was sequenced by way of the Oncomine TCR Beta short-read assay. In TCRdb, the PCR reads were re-called with MiXCR into one record per CDR3 protein. The data contain roughly 20,000 distinct CDR3 sequences, around 40% of them singletons. The sequencing used CD4+ T cells from blood, cultured in vitro, collected after SARS-CoV-2 vaccination. Receptors originate from a human donor who had recovered from COVID-19.

This rearrangement joins TRBV6-5 to TRBJ1-1, with D perhaps matching TRBD1 (6 bases). This CDR3 contains 16 residues. Per the germline V gene, CDR1 is MNHEY and CDR2 is SVGAGI. V lost 0 bases and J 1 base, leaving 12 bases between the germline ends. CDR3 amino acids: CASSYSSGAENTEAFF. Here the CDR3 DNA reads TGTGCCAGCAGTTACTCATCGGGGGCCGAGAACACTGAAGCTTTCTTT.

This clonotype has only a few counts. Sequence at one end of the junction differs from germline and may be a read error. This sequence joins TRBV20-1 and TRBJ1-2, with a possible D match to TRBD1 (6 bases). Per germline, CDR1 DFQATT and CDR2 SNEGSKA (reference sequence). The length of the CDR3 is 9 residues. CDR3 in DNA: TGCAGTGCGTATGCAGGGGCCCCCTTC. Its protein product is CSAYAGAPF.

The chain combines TRBV20-1 with TRBJ1-5; 9 bases align to TRBD1. The CDR3 runs 13 residues. Germline-derived CDR1 and CDR2 are DFQATT and SNEGSKA (reference sequence). V shed 6 bases and J 6 bases; nucleotides not matched to a gene: 6. CDR3 loop: CSATGTGFQPQHF. CDR3 sequence (DNA): TGCAGTGCGACCGGGACAGGGTTTCAGCCCCAGCATTTT.

The rearrangement uses TRBV20-1 and TRBJ1-6, with D unclear. The CDR3 is 13 residues long. The V gene lost 1 base and the J gene lost 6 bases, with 7 bases spanning the gap. Per the germline V gene, CDR1 is DFQATT and CDR2 is SNEGSKA (reference sequence). The CDR3 reads CSARGPSNSPLHF. As DNA, the CDR3 is TGCAGTGCTAGAGGGCCGTCTAATTCACCCCTCCACTTT.

This clonotype was seen only a few times. The V gene is TRBV7-2, the J gene TRBJ2-1, with D unresolved. The length of the CDR3 is 14 residues. CDR1 and CDR2 (germline): SGHTA, FQGNSA. The V gene lost 7 bases and the J gene lost 0 bases, with 10 bases spanning the gap. The chain's CDR3 is CASIESASYNEQFF. For the CDR3, the DNA is TGTGCCAGCATCGAAAGTGCCTCCTACAATGAGCAGTTCTTC.

The chain has TRBV4-1 and TRBJ2-1, with D uncertain. Germline CDR1 MGHRA, CDR2 YSYEKL. This CDR3 spans 17 amino acids. V shed 2 bases and J shed 0 bases, with 14 bases lying between them. The CDR3 spells CASSQTSGPLSYNEQFF. In nucleotides, the CDR3 is TGCGCCAGCAGCCAAACGTCCGGGCCCCTCTCCTACAATGAGCAGTTCTTC.

V is TRBV11-3 and J is TRBJ2-3, with D possibly TRBD2 on 5 matching bases. Trimming took 1 base from V and 0 from J, leaving 11 bases between them. This CDR3 region has 16 residues. Germline lookup yields CDR1 SGHNT and CDR2 YENEEA. The CDR3 bases are TGTGCCAGCAGCTTAGGTATAGCGCCGAGCACAGATACGCAGTATTTT. Translation: CASSLGIAPSTDTQYF.

This clonotype was seen more than once but under ten times. J is TRBJ1-1 and V is TRBV6-1; 7 bases are shared with TRBD1. This CDR3 is 13 amino acids long. The germline V gene has CDR1 MNHNS and CDR2 SASEGT. V was clipped by 7 bases and J by 5 bases; unmatched bases: 7. The CDR3 DNA reads TGTGCCAGCACCGGGACAGTAGGGACTGAAGCTTTCTTT. It translates to CASTGTVGTEAFF.

This clonotype has only a few counts. The chain carries TRBV2 and TRBJ1-2, with TRBD1 identical over 7 bases. CDR1 and CDR2 (germline): SNHLY, FYNNEI. V was clipped by 5 bases and J by 5 bases; unmatched bases: 8. The CDR3 consists of 14 residues. The CDR3 nucleotides are TGTGCCAGCAGTCCGCTCGGGACAGCTTATGGCTACACCTTC. Protein sequence: CASSPLGTAYGYTF.

This chain uses TRBV7-9 with TRBJ2-1; D gene unclear. The CDR3 runs 13 residues. Trimming removed 3 bases at V and 7 bases at J, with 10 bases between. Germline values: CDR1 SEHNR, CDR2 FQNEAQ (reference sequence). Written as DNA, the CDR3 is TGTGCCAGCAGCTTGGACCGTAGGAATGAGCAGTTCTTC. Its translation is CASSLDRRNEQFF.